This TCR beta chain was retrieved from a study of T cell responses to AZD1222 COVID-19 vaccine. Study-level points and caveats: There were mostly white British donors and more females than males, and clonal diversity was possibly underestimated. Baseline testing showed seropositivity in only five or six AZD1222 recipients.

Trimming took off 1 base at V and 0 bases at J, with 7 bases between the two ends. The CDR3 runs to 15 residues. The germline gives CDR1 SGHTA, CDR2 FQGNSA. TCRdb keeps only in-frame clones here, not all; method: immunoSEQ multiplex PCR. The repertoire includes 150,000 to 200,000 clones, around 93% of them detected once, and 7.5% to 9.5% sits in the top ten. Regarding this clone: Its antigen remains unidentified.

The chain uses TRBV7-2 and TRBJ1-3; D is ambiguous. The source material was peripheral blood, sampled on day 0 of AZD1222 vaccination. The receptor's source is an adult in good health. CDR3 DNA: TGTGCCAGCAGCTTAGGGCTCAACTCTGGAAACACCATATATTTT. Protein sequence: CASSLGLNSGNTIYF.